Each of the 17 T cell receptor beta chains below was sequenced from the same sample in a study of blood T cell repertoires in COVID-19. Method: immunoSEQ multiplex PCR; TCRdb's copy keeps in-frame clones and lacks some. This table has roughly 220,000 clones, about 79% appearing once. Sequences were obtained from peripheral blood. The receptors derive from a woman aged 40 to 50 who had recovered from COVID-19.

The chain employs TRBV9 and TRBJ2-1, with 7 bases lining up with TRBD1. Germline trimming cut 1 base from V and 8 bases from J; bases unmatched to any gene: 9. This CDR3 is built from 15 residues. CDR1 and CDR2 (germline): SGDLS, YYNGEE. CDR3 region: CASSVSVQGVDEQFF. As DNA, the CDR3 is TGTGCCAGCAGCGTAAGCGTGCAGGGGGTAGATGAGCAGTTCTTC. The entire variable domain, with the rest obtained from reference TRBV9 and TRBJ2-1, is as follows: DSGVTQTPKHLITATGQRVTLRCSPRSGDLSVYWYQQSLDQGLQFLIQYYNGEERAKGNILERFSAQQFPDLHSELNLSSLELGDSALYFCASSVSVQGVDEQFFGPGTRLTVL.

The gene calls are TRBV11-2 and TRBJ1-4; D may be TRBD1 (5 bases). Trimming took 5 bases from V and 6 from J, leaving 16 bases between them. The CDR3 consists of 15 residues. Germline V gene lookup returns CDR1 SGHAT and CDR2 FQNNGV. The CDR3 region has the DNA TGTGCCAGCAGCCCCGGGACTAATCTGGATGAAAAACTGTTTTTT. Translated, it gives CASSPGTNLDEKLFF.

CDR3 residues: CASSEGESGYTF. The DNA of the CDR3 is TGTGCCAGCAGTGAGGGTGAGAGTGGCTACACCTTC. The rearrangement joins TRBV28 to TRBJ1-2; no definite D call. V lost 5 bases and J lost 7, with 11 bases in between. The germline gives CDR1 MDHEN, CDR2 SYDVKM. The CDR3 loop spans 12 amino acids.

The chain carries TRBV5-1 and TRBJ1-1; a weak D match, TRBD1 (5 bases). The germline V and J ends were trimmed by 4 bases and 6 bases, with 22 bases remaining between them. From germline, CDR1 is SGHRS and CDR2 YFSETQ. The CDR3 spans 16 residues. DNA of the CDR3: TGCGCCAGCAGCCCCTATGGGGGAGGACAAGGCGCTGAAGCTTTCTTT. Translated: CASSPYGGGQGAEAFF.

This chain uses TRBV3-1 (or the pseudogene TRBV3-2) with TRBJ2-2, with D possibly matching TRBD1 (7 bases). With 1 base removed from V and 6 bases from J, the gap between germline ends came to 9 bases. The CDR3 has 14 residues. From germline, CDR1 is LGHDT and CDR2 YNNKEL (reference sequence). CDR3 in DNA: TGTGCCAGCAGCCAAGGGAGGGGGCCCGGGGAGCTGTTTTTT. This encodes CASSQGRGPGELFF.

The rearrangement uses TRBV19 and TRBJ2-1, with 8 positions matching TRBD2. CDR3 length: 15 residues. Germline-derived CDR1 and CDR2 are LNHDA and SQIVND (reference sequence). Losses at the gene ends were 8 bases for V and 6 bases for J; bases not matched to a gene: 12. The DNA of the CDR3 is TGTGCCAGTCATCCCGGGGGGGCCTCGGGCAATGAGCAGTTCTTC. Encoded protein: CASHPGGASGNEQFF.

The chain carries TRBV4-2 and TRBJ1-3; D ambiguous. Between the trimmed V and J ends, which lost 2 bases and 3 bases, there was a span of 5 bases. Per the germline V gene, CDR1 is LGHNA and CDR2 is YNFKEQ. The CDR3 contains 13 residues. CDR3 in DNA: TGTGCCAGCAGCCAAAGCGTTGGAAACACCATATATTTT. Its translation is CASSQSVGNTIYF.

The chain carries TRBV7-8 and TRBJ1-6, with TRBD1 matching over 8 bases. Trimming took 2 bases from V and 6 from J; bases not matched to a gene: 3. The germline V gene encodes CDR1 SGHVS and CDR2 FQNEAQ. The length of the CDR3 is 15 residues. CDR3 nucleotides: TGTGCCAGCAGCTTACAGGGGGCGGCTAATTCACCCCTCCACTTT. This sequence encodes CASSLQGAANSPLHF. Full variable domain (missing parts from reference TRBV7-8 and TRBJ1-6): GAGVSQSPRYKVAKRGQDVALRCDPISGHVSLFWYQQALGQGPEFLTYFQNEAQLDKSGLPSDRFFAERPEGSVSTLKIQRTQQEDSAVYLCASSLQGAANSPLHFGNGTRLTVT.

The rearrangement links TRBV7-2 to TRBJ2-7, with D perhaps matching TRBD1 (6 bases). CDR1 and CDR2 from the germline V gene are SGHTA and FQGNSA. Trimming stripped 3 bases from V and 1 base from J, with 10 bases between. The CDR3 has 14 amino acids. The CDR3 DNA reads TGTGCCAGCAGCTTCCGAGGGGGTTCCTACGAGCAGTACTTC. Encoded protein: CASSFRGGSYEQYF.

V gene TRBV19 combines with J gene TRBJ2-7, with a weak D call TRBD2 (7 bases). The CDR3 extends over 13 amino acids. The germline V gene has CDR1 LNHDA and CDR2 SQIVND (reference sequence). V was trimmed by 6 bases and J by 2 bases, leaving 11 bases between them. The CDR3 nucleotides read TGTGCCAGTAGCACAGGGACTACCTACGAGCAGTACTTC. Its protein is CASSTGTTYEQYF.

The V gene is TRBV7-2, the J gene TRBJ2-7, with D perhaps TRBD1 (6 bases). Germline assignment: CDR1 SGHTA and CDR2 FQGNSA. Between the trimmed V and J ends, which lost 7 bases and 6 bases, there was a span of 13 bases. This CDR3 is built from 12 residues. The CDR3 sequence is CASKEQGAEQYF. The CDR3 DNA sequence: TGTGCCAGCAAAGAACAGGGAGCCGAGCAGTACTTC.

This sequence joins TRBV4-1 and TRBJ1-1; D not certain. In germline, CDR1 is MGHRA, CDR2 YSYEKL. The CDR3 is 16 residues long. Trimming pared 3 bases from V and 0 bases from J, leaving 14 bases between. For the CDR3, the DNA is TGCGCCAGCAGCCAGAAGTCGGAGCTGATGAACACTGAAGCTTTCTTT. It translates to CASSQKSELMNTEAFF.

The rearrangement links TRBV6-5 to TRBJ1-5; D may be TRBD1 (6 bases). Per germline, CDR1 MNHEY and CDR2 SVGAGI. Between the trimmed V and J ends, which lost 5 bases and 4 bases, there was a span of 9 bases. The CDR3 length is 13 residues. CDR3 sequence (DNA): TGTGCCAGCAGTCTCACAGGGAATCAGCCCCAGCATTTT. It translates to CASSLTGNQPQHF.

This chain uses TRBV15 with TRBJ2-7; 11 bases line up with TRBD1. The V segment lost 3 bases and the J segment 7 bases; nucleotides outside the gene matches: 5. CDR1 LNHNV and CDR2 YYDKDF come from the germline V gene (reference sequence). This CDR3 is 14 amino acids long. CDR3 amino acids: CATSRDRGPLEQYF. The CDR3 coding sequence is TGTGCCACCAGCAGGGACAGGGGGCCCTTGGAGCAGTACTTC.

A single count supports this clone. CDR3 sequence: CASSLEDRGTDTQYF. The CDR3 region has the DNA TGTGCCAGCAGCCTCGAGGACAGGGGAACAGATACGCAGTATTTT. J is TRBJ2-3 and V is TRBV28; 9 bases are shared with TRBD1. V was pared by 6 bases and J by 3 bases, with 7 bases of the junction left unmatched. The CDR3 length is 15 residues. Germline V CDR1 and CDR2: MDHEN, SYDVKM.

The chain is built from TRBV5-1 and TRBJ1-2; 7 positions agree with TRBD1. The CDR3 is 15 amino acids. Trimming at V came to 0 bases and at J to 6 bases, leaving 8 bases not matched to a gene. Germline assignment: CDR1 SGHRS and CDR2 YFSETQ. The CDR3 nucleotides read TGCGCCAGCAGCTTGGATAGGGGGCAGGGGCATGGCTACACCTTC. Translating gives CASSLDRGQGHGYTF. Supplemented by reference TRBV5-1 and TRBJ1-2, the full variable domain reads KAGVTQTPRYLIKTRGQQVTLSCSPISGHRSVSWYQQTPGQGLQFLFEYFSETQRNKGNFPGRFSGRQFSNSRSEMNVSTLELGDSALYLCASSLDRGQGHGYTFGSGTRLTVV.

CDR3 DNA sequence: TGTGCCAGCAGCTTAAGAACAGGCGATAGCAATCAGCCCCAGCATTTT. It encodes CASSLRTGDSNQPQHF. The chain employs TRBV7-9 and TRBJ1-5; weak D call: TRBD1 (5 bases). The length of the CDR3 is 16 residues. V was shortened by 2 bases and J by 0 bases, with 11 bases between the two germline ends. The germline gives CDR1 SEHNR, CDR2 FQNEAQ (reference sequence).